One and the same sample provided the 8 T cell receptor beta chains below, sequenced in a study of human T cells and chemical hapten exposure. TCRdb reanalysed the RACE reads using MiXCR and keeps one entry per CDR3 protein. The table lists about 84,000 distinct CDR3 sequences, 10% to 13% of them singletons, with around 3.7% in the top ten. The time point is: patch test 3, about 24 weeks after DPC sensitization. This sample's treatment: therapeutic diphenylcyclopropenone sensitization with weekly scalp DPC. Sample: whole blood, taken in connection with sensitization to the hapten diphenylcyclopropenone (DPC). All receptors come from a woman aged 45-65 years with alopecia areata. Some clones in this sample may be carry-over from other donors' samples.

This clonotype was recorded many times. The final CDR3 position lacks the conserved phenylalanine or tryptophan, pointing to a likely read error. No DNA is shown, since the ends of the CDR3 on it are uncertain; the CDR3 is the one TCRdb lists. This chain uses TRBV28 with TRBJ1-4; the table calls TRBD1, which could not be checked here. The CDR3 contains 9 residues when both ends are counted. Looked up from germline, CDR1 is MDHEN and CDR2 is SYDVKM. CDR3 residues: CATVRDPGL.

This clonotype has just a few counts. The chain carries TRBV7-2 and TRBJ2-3; D gene ambiguous. The germline V and J ends were trimmed by 2 bases and 1 base, with 7 bases remaining between them. Germline assignment: CDR1 SGHTA and CDR2 FQGNSA. The CDR3 is made up of 14 amino acids. The CDR3 DNA reads as TGTGCCAGCAGCTTATCGGGCGGCACAGATACGCAGTATTTT. This encodes CASSLSGGTDTQYF.

This clonotype has only a few counts. The rearrangement joins TRBV5-1 to TRBJ1-2; D is possibly TRBD1 (5 bases). CDR1 and CDR2 (germline): SGHRS, YFSETQ. The V end was cut by 4 bases, the J end by 6 bases, with 16 bases between. The CDR3 loop spans 14 amino acids. DNA of the CDR3: TGCGCCAGCAGCGGGCGGGACGGACGAGATGGCTACACCTTC. Translating it yields CASSGRDGRDGYTF.

This clonotype was found many times. This chain links TRBV28 with TRBJ2-1; no reliable D call. V dropped 3 bases and J dropped 6 bases, with 18 bases sitting between them. Germline values: CDR1 MDHEN, CDR2 SYDVKM. The CDR3 is 16 residues long. CDR3 nucleotides: TGTGCCAGCAGTTTGAACCTGGGTCACAGTGGCAATGAGCAGTTCTTC. Amino acid sequence: CASSLNLGHSGNEQFF.

This sequence joins TRBV12-3 or TRBV12-4 and TRBJ1-1; D unresolved. The CDR3 is 16 amino acids. With 2 bases removed from V and 4 bases from J, the gap between germline ends came to 17 bases. The CDR3 here is CASSLPFGLLGTEAFF. The DNA for the CDR3 is TGTGCCAGCAGTTTACCTTTCGGCTTGTTGGGCACTGAAGCTTTCTTT.

The rearrangement joins TRBV28 to TRBJ2-7; either TRBD1 or TRBD2 may fit D (5 bases each). The CDR3 spans 10 residues. V was shortened by 8 bases and J by 7 bases, with 9 bases between the two germline ends. CDR1 MDHEN and CDR2 SYDVKM come from the germline V gene. CDR3 in amino acids: CASGWGEQYF. The CDR3 nucleotides read TGTGCCAGCGGTTGGGGGGAGCAGTACTTC.

This clonotype came up many times. The rearrangement links TRBV12-3 or TRBV12-4 to TRBJ2-2; D gene unclear. V was shortened by 2 bases and J by 2 bases, with 18 bases between the two germline ends. This CDR3 comprises 18 residues. The CDR3 nucleotides are TGTGCCAGCAGTTTACACCCCCCGCGCCTACTAAACACCGGGGAGCTGTTTTTT. It specifies CASSLHPPRLLNTGELFF.

This clonotype was observed a handful of times. This sequence joins TRBV3-1 and TRBJ2-1; 7 bases are a match to TRBD2. Losses at the gene ends were 5 bases for V and 4 bases for J; bases not matched to a gene: 8. The length of the CDR3 is 15 residues. Germline loops: CDR1 LGHDT, CDR2 YNNKEL (reference sequence). This CDR3 is CASSYRLADYNEQFF. DNA for the CDR3: TGTGCCAGCAGCTATAGACTAGCCGATTACAATGAGCAGTTCTTC.